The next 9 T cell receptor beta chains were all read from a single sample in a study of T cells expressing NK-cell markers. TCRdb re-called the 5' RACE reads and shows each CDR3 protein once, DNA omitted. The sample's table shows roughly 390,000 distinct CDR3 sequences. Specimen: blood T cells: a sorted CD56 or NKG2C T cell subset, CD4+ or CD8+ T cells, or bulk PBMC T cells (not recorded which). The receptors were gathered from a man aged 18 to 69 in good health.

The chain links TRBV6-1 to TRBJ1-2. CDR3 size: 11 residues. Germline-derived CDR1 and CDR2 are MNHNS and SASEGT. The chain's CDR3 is CASSEALGYTF.

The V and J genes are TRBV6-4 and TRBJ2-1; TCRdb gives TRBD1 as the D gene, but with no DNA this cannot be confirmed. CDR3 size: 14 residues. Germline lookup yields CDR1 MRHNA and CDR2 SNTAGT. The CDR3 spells CASSDQNGANEQFF.

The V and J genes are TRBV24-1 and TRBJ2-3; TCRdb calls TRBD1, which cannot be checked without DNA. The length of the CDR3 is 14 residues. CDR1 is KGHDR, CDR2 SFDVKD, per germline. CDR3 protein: CATGQGSRADTQYF.

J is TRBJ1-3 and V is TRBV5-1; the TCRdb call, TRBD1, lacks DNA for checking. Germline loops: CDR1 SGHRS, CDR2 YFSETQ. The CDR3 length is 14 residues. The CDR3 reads CASSPRDGGNTIYF.

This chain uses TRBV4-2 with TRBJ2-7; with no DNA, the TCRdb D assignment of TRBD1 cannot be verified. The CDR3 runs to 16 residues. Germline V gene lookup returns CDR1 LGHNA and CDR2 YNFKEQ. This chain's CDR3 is CASSQGGTGITYEQYF.

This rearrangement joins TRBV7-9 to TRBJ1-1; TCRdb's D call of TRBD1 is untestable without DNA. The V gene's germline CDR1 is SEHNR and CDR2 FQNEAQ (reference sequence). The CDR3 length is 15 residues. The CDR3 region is CASSFRVGGNTEAFF.

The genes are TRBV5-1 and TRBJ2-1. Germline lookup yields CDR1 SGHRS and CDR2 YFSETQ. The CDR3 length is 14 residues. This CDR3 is CASQETSTNNEQFF.

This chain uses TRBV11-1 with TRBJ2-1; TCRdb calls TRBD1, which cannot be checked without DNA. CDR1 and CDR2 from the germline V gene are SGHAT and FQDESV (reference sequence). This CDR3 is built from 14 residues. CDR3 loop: CASSLGGDHNEQFF. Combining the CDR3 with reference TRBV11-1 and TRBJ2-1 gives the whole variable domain EAEVAQSPRYKITEKSQAVAFWCDPISGHATLYWYRQILGQGPELLVQFQDESVVDDSQLPKDRFSAERLKGVDSTLKIQPAELGDSAMYLCASSLGGDHNEQFFGPGTRLTVL.

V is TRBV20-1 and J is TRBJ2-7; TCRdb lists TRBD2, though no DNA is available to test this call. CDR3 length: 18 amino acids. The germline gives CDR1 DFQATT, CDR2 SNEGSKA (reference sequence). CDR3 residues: CSARGYDRGGLAAYEQYF.